The 22 T cell receptor beta chains listed next were all sequenced from one sample in a study of early T cells in non-severe SARS-CoV-2 infection. TCRdb re-analysed the 5' RACE reads in MiXCR, keeping a single row per CDR3 protein. The sample contains some 91,000 distinct CDR3 sequences, approximately 15% of which appear only once. Material: whole blood. Receptors originate from an adult who was a healthcare worker with PCR-confirmed SARS-CoV-2 infection or an uninfected control (not recorded which).

The sample holds a few counts of this clonotype. This sequence joins TRBV4-2 and TRBJ2-7; 9 nucleotides agree with TRBD2. Germline V lookup: CDR1 LGHNA, CDR2 YNFKEQ. The CDR3 sequence is 15 residues long. The J segment lost 0 bases and the V segment lost 2 bases, leaving 2 bases of the junction unmatched. DNA for the CDR3: TGTGCCAGCAGCCAACTAGCGGGATCCTCCTACGAGCAGTACTTC. Translating it yields CASSQLAGSSYEQYF.

This clonotype was seen many times. J is TRBJ2-5 and V is TRBV7-8, with D hard to call. This CDR3 has 14 residues. Trimming removed 2 bases at V and 1 base at J, with 8 bases between. The germline V gene has CDR1 SGHVS and CDR2 FQNEAQ. This CDR3 is CASSLRHLQETQYF. The CDR3, as DNA: TGTGCCAGCAGCTTAAGACACCTCCAAGAGACCCAGTACTTC.

The rearrangement links TRBV6-5 to TRBJ1-4; TRBD1 agrees at 10 bases. In germline, CDR1 is MNHEY, CDR2 SVGAGI. The length of the CDR3 is 15 residues. With V trimmed by 4 bases and J by 8 bases, 7 bases remained unmatched. CDR3 in amino acids: CASSSGDRGREKLFF. CDR3 DNA sequence: TGTGCCAGCAGTTCTGGGGACAGGGGAAGGGAAAAACTGTTTTTT.

In its sample, this clonotype was seen a few times. The rearrangement links TRBV11-2 to TRBJ2-3; D is unclear. Germline assignment: CDR1 SGHAT and CDR2 FQNNGV. Trimming stripped 2 bases from V and 1 base from J, with 10 bases between. The CDR3 consists of 15 residues. The CDR3 here is CASSLRDSRTDTQYF. Here the CDR3 DNA reads TGTGCCAGCAGCTTAAGAGATTCACGCACAGATACGCAGTATTTT.

This clonotype has more than one count but fewer than ten. The rearrangement links TRBV4-2 to TRBJ1-2; D call uncertain. Trimming shortened V by 0 bases and J by 1 base, and 9 bases separated the two germline ends. CDR3 length: 15 amino acids. The germline V gene has CDR1 LGHNA and CDR2 YNFKEQ. In DNA form, the CDR3 reads TGTGCCAGCAGCCAAGAACGACATAGTAACTATGGCTACACCTTC. Protein product: CASSQERHSNYGYTF.

This clonotype appeared a few times. CDR3 DNA sequence: TGCAGCGTAATGAGGCAGGCTGAAGCTTTCTTT. Protein: CSVMRQAEAFF. The V and J genes are TRBV29-1 and TRBJ1-1; no reliable D call. The germline V and J ends were trimmed by 6 bases and 6 bases, with 11 bases remaining between them. Germline CDR1 is SQVTM and CDR2 is ANQGSEA. CDR3 length: 11 residues.

This clonotype has more than one count but fewer than ten. The genes are TRBV6-2 or TRBV6-3 and TRBJ1-5, with D perhaps TRBD1 (6 bases). CDR1 is MNHEY and CDR2 is SVGEGT in the germline V gene. This CDR3 comprises 13 residues. V dropped 6 bases and J dropped 7 bases, with 13 bases sitting between them. As DNA, the CDR3 is TGTGCCAGCAGGTTAGGAGGGGGGCAGCCCCAGCATTTT. Its translation is CASRLGGGQPQHF.

This clonotype was detected a few times. The chain links TRBV6-2 or TRBV6-3 to TRBJ2-7; TRBD2 is a possible D gene (6 bases). Trimming removed 5 bases from V and 1 base from J, with 12 bases in between. This CDR3 has 14 residues. Germline V gene lookup returns CDR1 MNHEY and CDR2 SVGEGT. Here the CDR3 DNA reads TGTGCCAGCAGTCCCCAGGGAGGTTCCTACGAGCAGTACTTC. Its translation is CASSPQGGSYEQYF.

The chain combines TRBV6-6 with TRBJ1-2, with no clear D. From germline, CDR1 is MNHNY and CDR2 SVGAGI (reference sequence). The CDR3 has 11 amino acids. V was trimmed by 7 bases and J by 2 bases, leaving 5 bases between them. For the CDR3, the DNA is TGTGCCAGCACGGGGAACTATGGCTACACCTTC. It yields the protein CASTGNYGYTF.

This sequence joins TRBV12-3 or TRBV12-4 and TRBJ2-1; D is perhaps TRBD2 (6 bases). This CDR3 contains 15 residues. Trimming cost V 3 bases and J 6 bases, with 15 bases left between them. The CDR3 region is CASSFGGGPINEQFF. CDR3 bases: TGTGCCAGCAGTTTCGGGGGAGGCCCCATCAATGAGCAGTTCTTC.

V is TRBV15 and J is TRBJ1-5; TRBD1 aligns across 7 bases. The CDR3 is 14 amino acids. Germline V gives CDR1 LNHNV, CDR2 YYDKDF (reference sequence). V lost 3 bases to trimming and J lost 9 bases; unmatched junction nucleotides: 8. The CDR3 bases are TGTGCCACCAGCAGGAGGACAGGCTCACCGCCCCAGCATTTT. This encodes CATSRRTGSPPQHF.

This clonotype was found a few times. The V and J genes are TRBV5-5 and TRBJ2-7, with no clear D. Germline V gives CDR1 SGHKS, CDR2 YYEKEE (reference sequence). The ends were cut back, 4 bases at V and 2 bases at J, with 7 bases in the middle. The CDR3 extends over 12 amino acids. The CDR3 DNA reads TGTGCCAGCAGCCCGGCAACCTACGAGCAGTACTTC. Amino acid sequence: CASSPATYEQYF.

This clonotype was seen at least ten times. This rearrangement joins TRBV6-1 to TRBJ2-7; D is unresolved. Trimming took off 3 bases at V and 3 bases at J, with 9 bases between the two ends. There are 13 residues in the CDR3. CDR1 is MNHNS, CDR2 SASEGT, per germline. CDR3 amino acids: CASSDASHYEQYF. In DNA, the CDR3 is TGTGCCAGCAGTGACGCCAGCCACTACGAGCAGTACTTC.

This clonotype was recorded a few times. The chain carries TRBV11-2 and TRBJ2-3; D gene ambiguous. The CDR3 loop spans 13 amino acids. Trimming took 5 bases from V and 5 from J, leaving 11 bases between them. Germline V gives CDR1 SGHAT, CDR2 FQNNGV. CDR3 coding DNA: TGTGCCAGCAGCCCCGCCAATCAAGATACGCAGTATTTT. Translating it yields CASSPANQDTQYF.

The genes are TRBV11-2 and TRBJ2-7; D is ambiguous. The CDR3 has 12 amino acids. The germline gives CDR1 SGHAT, CDR2 FQNNGV. Deletions cut 1 base from V and 7 bases from J, with 8 bases between. The CDR3, as DNA: TGTGCCAGCAGCTTAGTAGCCTTTGAGCAGTACTTC. Protein sequence: CASSLVAFEQYF.

This chain joins TRBV7-2 and TRBJ2-2; D not resolved. CDR3 length: 15 residues. CDR1 SGHTA and CDR2 FQGNSA come from the germline V gene. Deletions cut 3 bases from V and 6 bases from J, with 14 bases between. This chain's CDR3 is CASSFRLERSGELFF. The CDR3 DNA reads as TGTGCCAGCAGCTTTCGACTGGAAAGGTCCGGGGAGCTGTTTTTT.

This chain's CDR3 is CASSLEVGTYEQYF. DNA for the CDR3: TGTGCCAGCAGCTTAGAGGTTGGTACCTACGAGCAGTACTTC. This sequence joins TRBV7-6 and TRBJ2-7; D unclear. The germline V gene encodes CDR1 SGHVS and CDR2 FNYEAQ. The CDR3 is made up of 14 amino acids. V was trimmed by 1 base and J by 2 bases, leaving 9 bases between them.

This clonotype was seen a handful of times. The chain recombines TRBV7-2 with TRBJ1-1; D call uncertain. Trimming shortened V by 3 bases and J by 2 bases, and 7 bases separated the two germline ends. CDR1 is SGHTA and CDR2 is FQGNSA in the germline V gene. CDR3 length: 13 amino acids. The CDR3 region is CASSFDKNTEAFF. CDR3 nucleotides: TGTGCCAGCAGCTTCGACAAAAACACTGAAGCTTTCTTT.

The J gene is TRBJ2-3, the V gene TRBV5-1, with D perhaps matching TRBD2 (5 bases). CDR1 is SGHRS, CDR2 YFSETQ, per germline. CDR3 length: 11 residues. The V gene lost 4 bases and the J gene lost 6 bases, with 6 bases spanning the gap. As DNA, the CDR3 is TGCGCCAGCAGCAGGGAGGATACGCAGTATTTT. Residues: CASSREDTQYF.

V and J are TRBV28 and TRBJ2-4, with unresolved D. This CDR3 has 13 amino acids. CDR1 and CDR2 from the germline V gene are MDHEN and SYDVKM. Trimming pared 3 bases from V and 7 bases from J, leaving 10 bases between. DNA for the CDR3: TGTGCCAGCAGTTTCAAATCCCCGAACATTCAGTACTTC. It codes for CASSFKSPNIQYF.

Ten or more counts support this clonotype. The chain couples TRBV29-1 to TRBJ2-1; 12 nucleotides line up with TRBD1. Germline CDR1 reads SQVTM; CDR2 reads ANQGSEA. This CDR3 contains 15 residues. Trimming took 6 bases from V and 9 from J; bases not matched to a gene: 12. CDR3 DNA: TGCAGCGTCCACACCAAGGGACAGGGGGCAGGTGAGCAGTTCTTC. Its translation is CSVHTKGQGAGEQFF.

This clonotype came up a few times. The chain recombines TRBV10-1 with TRBJ2-1; TRBD1 matches at 9 bases. V trimming: 6 bases; J trimming: 5 bases; junction bases outside the gene matches: 2. The CDR3 is made up of 13 amino acids. Looked up from germline, CDR1 is WNHNN and CDR2 is SYGVQD (reference sequence). CDR3 in amino acids: CASSRDRDNEQFF. CDR3 nucleotides: TGCGCCAGCAGCCGGGACAGGGACAATGAGCAGTTCTTC.